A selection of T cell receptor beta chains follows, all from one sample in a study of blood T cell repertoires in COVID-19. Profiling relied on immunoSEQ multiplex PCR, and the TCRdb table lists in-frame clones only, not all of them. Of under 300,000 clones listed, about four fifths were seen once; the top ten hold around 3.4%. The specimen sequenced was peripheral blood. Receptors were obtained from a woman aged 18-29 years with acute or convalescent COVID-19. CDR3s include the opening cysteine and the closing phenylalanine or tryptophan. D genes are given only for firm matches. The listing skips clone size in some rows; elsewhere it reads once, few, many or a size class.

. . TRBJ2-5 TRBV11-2 TGTGCCAGCAGCTTACAGGGATGGGAGACCCAGTACTTC CASSLQGWETQYF
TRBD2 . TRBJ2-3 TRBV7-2 TGTGCCAGCAGCTTAACGGGAGGGGGTGGAGATACGCAGTATTTT CASSLTGGGGDTQYF
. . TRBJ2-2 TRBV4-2 TGTGCCACCCGGCCCCAGGCGAACACCGGGGAGCTGTTTTTT CATRPQANTGELFF
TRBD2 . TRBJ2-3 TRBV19 TGTGCCAGTAGTATGACGGGGGGGAGCACAGATACGCAGTATTTT CASSMTGGSTDTQYF
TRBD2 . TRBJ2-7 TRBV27 TGTGCCAGCAGTTTTAATAGCGGGTACGAGCAGTACTTC CASSFNSGYEQYF
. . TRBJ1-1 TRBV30 TGTGCCTGGAGCCCCCAGTGGAACACTGAAGCTTTCTTT CAWSPQWNTEAFF
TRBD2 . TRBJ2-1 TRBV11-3 TGTGCCAGCAGCAGGGGACTAGCGGGAGGGGGGGAGCAGTTCTTC CASSRGLAGGGEQFF
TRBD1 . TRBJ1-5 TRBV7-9 TGTGCCAGCAGCCCTGGGACAGGGAGCAATCAGCCCCAGCATTTT CASSPGTGSNQPQHF
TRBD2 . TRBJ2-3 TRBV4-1 TGCGCCAGCAGCCAAGATGGGGACTACACAGATACGCAGTATTTT CASSQDGDYTDTQYF
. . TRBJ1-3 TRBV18 TGTGCCAGCTCACCAGAGGGTTCTGGAAACACCATATATTTT CASSPEGSGNTIYF
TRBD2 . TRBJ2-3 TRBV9 TGTGCCAGCAGCCCGTATCGGGGACTAGCGGGTCCCGGGGGAGATACGCAGTATTTT CASSPYRGLAGPGGDTQYF
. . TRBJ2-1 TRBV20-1 TGCAGTGCTAGAGATACCCGGGAGCAGTTCTTC CSARDTREQFF
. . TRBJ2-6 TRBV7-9 TGTGCCAGCAGCGAAAAAGGTTCAGGCCCGCCTGGGGCCAACGTCCTGACTTTC CASSEKGSGPPGANVLTF
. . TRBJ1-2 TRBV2 TGTGCCAGCAGTGACAGGGGAGACTATGGCTACACCTTC CASSDRGDYGYTF
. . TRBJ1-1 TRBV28 TGTGCCAGCAGTTTGGCCCGTCTGAACACTGAAGCTTTCTTT CASSLARLNTEAFF
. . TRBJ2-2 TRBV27 TGTGCCAGCAGAGGCGAGACATCGTTTAAGGCCGGGGAGCTGTTTTTT CASRGETSFKAGELFF
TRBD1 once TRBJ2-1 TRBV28 TGTGCCAGCAGTTTTGGGGACAGGGGGAGGGATGAGCAGTTCTTC CASSFGDRGRDEQFF
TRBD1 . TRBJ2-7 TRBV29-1 TGCAGCGTTGAAGATCCTGACAGGGGTATTGGCGAGCAGTACTTC CSVEDPDRGIGEQYF
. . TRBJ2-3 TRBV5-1 TGCGCCAGCAGCTTAGGAGGGCACACAGATACGCAGTATTTT CASSLGGHTDTQYF
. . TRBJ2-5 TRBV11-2 TGTGCCAGCAGCTTCAACTCAAACCCGGAGACCCAGTACTTC CASSFNSNPETQYF
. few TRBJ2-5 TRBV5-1 TGCGCCAGCAGCGGCGGGACGAACAGAGAGACCCAGTACTTC CASSGGTNRETQYF
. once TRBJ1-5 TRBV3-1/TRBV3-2 TGTGCCAGCAGCCAAGATACCCAGGGATGGCAGCCCCAGCATTTT CASSQDTQGWQPQHF
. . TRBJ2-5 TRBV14 TGTGCCAGCAGCCGCCAGTGGGAGACCCAGTACTTC CASSRQWETQYF
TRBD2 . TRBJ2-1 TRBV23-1 TGCGCCAGCAGTCAGGAGGGACTAGCGGGAGGGCAACGAATACCGAACAATGAGCAGTTCTTC CASSQEGLAGGQRIPNNEQFF